These 8 T cell receptor beta chains were all obtained from the same sample, sequenced in a study of cytomegalovirus exposure and HLA in healthy donors. Primers included in the PCR were 60 Vbeta and 13 Jbeta primers. Sequenced by immunoSEQ multiplex PCR; TCRdb stores in-frame clones only, minus some. The table records 200,000 to 300,000 clones, 82% of them present only once. Sequencing input: PBMCs. Every receptor here comes from a woman aged 40 to 50 in good health and CMV-seropositive.

The V gene is TRBV7-2, the J gene TRBJ1-3; 7 nucleotides match TRBD1. CDR1 is SGHTA and CDR2 is FQGNSA in the germline V gene. V lost 5 bases to trimming and J lost 4 bases; unmatched junction nucleotides: 11. The CDR3 runs 16 residues. CDR3 nucleotides: TGTGCCAGCAGCCAAGATACAGGGGTGCGGGGAAACACCATATATTTT. It is translated as CASSQDTGVRGNTIYF.

CDR3 in DNA: TGTGCCAGCAGCTTAGGAACAGGGTTTGGTGGCTACACCTTC. Translation: CASSLGTGFGGYTF. The rearrangement joins TRBV7-9 to TRBJ1-2; weak D call: TRBD1 (6 bases). The CDR3 sequence is 14 residues long. CDR1 and CDR2 (germline): SEHNR, FQNEAQ (reference sequence). The V gene lost 1 base and the J gene lost 7 bases, with 13 bases spanning the gap.

The rearrangement joins TRBV7-8 to TRBJ2-7; D is ambiguous. The V gene's germline CDR1 is SGHVS and CDR2 FQNEAQ. V lost 0 bases, J lost 3 bases, and 9 bases lay in between. The CDR3 length is 14 residues. The CDR3 sequence is CASSLARLVYEQYF. The CDR3 region has the DNA TGTGCCAGCAGCTTAGCTCGGCTAGTCTACGAGCAGTACTTC.

The V and J genes are TRBV5-1 and TRBJ2-1; TRBD2 aligns across 7 bases. The V segment lost 1 base and the J segment 4 bases; nucleotides outside the gene matches: 8. The CDR3 covers 16 residues. Germline V CDR1 and CDR2: SGHRS, YFSETQ. CDR3 sequence reads: CASSLSPSGVYNEQFF. The CDR3 coding sequence is TGCGCCAGCAGCTTGTCGCCTAGCGGAGTTTACAATGAGCAGTTCTTC.

The gene calls are TRBV7-2 and TRBJ2-3, with TRBD2 identical over 13 bases. V gave up 5 bases and J gave up 6 bases; unmatched junction bases: 8. The length of the CDR3 is 16 residues. CDR1 is SGHTA, CDR2 FQGNSA, per germline. In nucleotides, the CDR3 is TGTGCCAGCAGCGCTAGACTAGCGGGAGGTTCGGATACGCAGTATTTT. The encoded protein is CASSARLAGGSDTQYF.

The gene calls are TRBV19 and TRBJ1-4; D is possibly TRBD1 (6 bases). The CDR3 runs 15 residues. Germline values: CDR1 LNHDA, CDR2 SQIVND (reference sequence). V shed 7 bases and J shed 4 bases, with 16 bases lying between them. CDR3 in amino acids: CASTNPGQLNEKLFF. The CDR3 DNA follows: TGTGCCAGTACCAATCCGGGACAACTTAATGAAAAACTGTTTTTT.

This clone was seen a single time. The chain links TRBV9 to TRBJ2-2; tentatively, D is TRBD1 (5 bases). V was clipped by 0 bases and J by 0 bases, with 6 bases between them. CDR1 is SGDLS, CDR2 YYNGEE, per germline. The CDR3 runs 15 residues. CDR3: CASSVAQANTGELFF. The DNA for the CDR3 is TGTGCCAGCAGCGTAGCACAGGCGAACACCGGGGAGCTGTTTTTT. Filled out from reference TRBV9 and TRBJ2-2, the complete variable domain reads DSGVTQTPKHLITATGQRVTLRCSPRSGDLSVYWYQQSLDQGLQFLIQYYNGEERAKGNILERFSAQQFPDLHSELNLSSLELGDSALYFCASSVAQANTGELFFGEGSRLTVL.

As regards this clone: Other DNA sequences in this sample translate to the same CDR3. V is TRBV7-2 and J is TRBJ1-5, with D unclear. Germline V gives CDR1 SGHTA, CDR2 FQGNSA. V was pared by 2 bases and J by 0 bases, with 11 bases between. This CDR3 comprises 16 residues. CDR3 nucleotides: TGTGCCAGCAGCTTAAGCGGAAGATATAGCAATCAGCCCCAGCATTTT. Translated: CASSLSGRYSNQPQHF.